A selection of T cell receptor beta chains follows, all from one sample in a study of CD8+ T cells in alopecia areata. Profiling relied on immunoSEQ multiplex PCR, and the TCRdb table lists in-frame clones only, not all of them. Among roughly 140,000 clones listed, roughly 58% were seen once. Source material: CD8+ T cells sorted from blood. The receptors originated from a human donor in good health. Both conserved end residues are part of each CDR3. D genes are given only for firm matches. Expanded clones get a size class; other rows say once, few or many, or leave the size out.

CASTRTGDNEQFF | TGTGCCTCCACCCGGACAGGGGACAATGAGCAGTTCTTC | TRBD1 | . | TRBJ2-1 | TRBV30
CASSPRGLGETQYF | TGTGCCAGCAGCCCAAGGGGGCTCGGAGAGACCCAGTACTTC | TRBD1 | . | TRBJ2-5 | TRBV27
CASSEVRDPDTQYF | TGTGCCAGCAGTGAAGTTAGGGACCCAGATACGCAGTATTTT | . | . | TRBJ2-3 | TRBV2
CASSPEGLTDTQYF | TGTGCCAGCAGCCCAGAGGGCCTCACAGATACGCAGTATTTT | . | few | TRBJ2-3 | TRBV13
CASRRGNNNQPQHF | TGTGCCAGCCGCAGGGGTAATAACAATCAGCCCCAGCATTTT | . | . | TRBJ1-5 | TRBV2
CASSLDTEAFF | TGTGCCAGCAGCCTTGACACTGAAGCTTTCTTT | . | few | TRBJ1-1 | TRBV28
CASSLSGVDYGYTF | TGTGCCAGCAGCTTGTCGGGGGTCGACTATGGCTACACCTTC | . | . | TRBJ1-2 | TRBV7-9
CASSRGDEQYF | TGTGCCAGCAGTAGGGGCGACGAGCAGTACTTC | . | . | TRBJ2-7 | TRBV9
CASSIQGDEQFF | TGTGCCAGCAGCATCCAGGGAGATGAGCAGTTCTTC | . | few | TRBJ2-1 | TRBV13
CSAEAPQSGTGYEQYF | TGCAGCGCCGAAGCTCCCCAATCCGGGACAGGATACGAGCAGTACTTC | TRBD1 | . | TRBJ2-7 | TRBV29-1
CSVVGLPYNEQFF | TGCAGCGTTGTGGGACTACCCTACAATGAGCAGTTCTTC | TRBD2 | . | TRBJ2-1 | TRBV29-1
CATSSKGASYNEQFF | TGTGCCACCAGCTCAAAGGGGGCTTCCTACAATGAGCAGTTCTTC | TRBD1 | . | TRBJ2-1 | TRBV15
CASSSRRSGGGWETQYF | TGTGCCAGCAGCTCACGCCGCAGTGGAGGGGGCTGGGAGACCCAGTACTTC | . | . | TRBJ2-5 | TRBV13
CASSFEAGPLEQYF | TGTGCCAGCAGCTTTGAGGCGGGACCCCTGGAGCAGTACTTC | . | . | TRBJ2-7 | TRBV7-9